This T cell receptor beta chain was retrieved from a study of immune evolution from preneoplasia to lung adenocarcinoma. For this clone: The antigen is undetermined.

With V trimmed by 5 bases and J by 4 bases, 6 bases remained unmatched. Germline-derived CDR1 and CDR2 are SEHNR and FQNEAQ (reference sequence). The CDR3 extends over 14 amino acids. The table came from immunoSEQ multiplex PCR; TCRdb's copy has only in-frame clones and leaves some out. The data show 14,000 or so clones, 85% seen once. Study results and limitations: Top clone frequencies peaked in normal lung, apparently declining through invasive adenocarcinoma. Later-stage lesions appeared to have more T cells, more diversity, less clonality.

The chain is built from TRBV7-9 and TRBJ1-1; TRBD1 aligns across 8 bases. The clonotype was recovered from a donor at least 70 years old with lung adenocarcinoma. The sample was FFPE lung adenocarcinoma in situ tissue. The CDR3 protein is CASSQNRGGTEAFF. CDR3 bases: TGTGCCAGCAGCCAAAACAGGGGGGGCACTGAAGCTTTCTTT.